This T cell receptor beta chain was recorded in a study of T and B cells in COVID-19 patients. Study-wide background: Blood was sampled from COVID-19 patients who were either actively infected or recovered. Of 20 to 25 active-infection patients, 11 to 12 were critically ill with mechanical ventilation or extracorporeal membrane oxygenation.

Multiplex PCR with BIOMED2 TRB-A/B primer pools amplified TRB rearrangements. TCRdb reprocessed the multiplex PCR reads via MiXCR and lists one record per CDR3 protein. The sample holds around 30,000 distinct CDR3 sequences, less than 35% seen once. Blood genomic DNA input for TRB amplification was roughly 230-550 ng. Regarding this clonotype: Its target is not known.

The CDR3 contains 11 residues. Germline CDR1 is MNHEY and CDR2 is SVGAGI. The V and J ends lost 8 bases and 3 bases respectively, with 7 bases between them. Whole-study findings and limits: Patients with COVID-19 reportedly showed strongly skewed T cell receptor beta variable and joining gene usage.

Material: blood. The genes are TRBV6-5 and TRBJ2-5; the D is unclear. The source is a human donor who had recovered from COVID-19. CDR3 coding DNA: TGTGCCAGCGGTAGAGAAGAGACCCAGTACTTC. This codes for CASGREETQYF.